This T cell receptor (beta chain) was observed in a study of tumor and adjacent non-tumor tissue in lung cancer. The CDR3 has 11 residues. V was clipped by 6 bases and J by 4 bases, with 6 bases between them. The template was RNA from unsorted bulk tissue. This clonotype was recorded many times. A modified ARM-PCR protocol with three rounds of nested PCR amplified TCRbeta. TCRdb redid the calling of the multiplex PCR reads with MiXCR, one entry per CDR3 protein. The table has around 200,000 distinct CDR3 sequences, about 76% seen once. The chain joins TRBV12-3 or TRBV12-4 to TRBJ2-5; no definite D call. The sequenced sample was lung tumor tissue. The sequence was collected from a man in his 60s with non-small cell lung cancer. The CDR3 reads CASSSRETQYF. The CDR3 bases are TGTGCCAGCAGCTCAAGAGAGACCCAGTACTTC.